The 7 T cell receptor beta chains below all came from one sample that was sequenced in a study of early T cells in non-severe SARS-CoV-2 infection. TCRdb recomputed calls from the 5' RACE reads with MiXCR, one row per CDR3 protein. The sample records more than 40,000 distinct CDR3 sequences, about 4% being singletons. The material sequenced was whole blood. The receptor source for this set is an adult who was a healthcare worker with PCR-confirmed SARS-CoV-2 infection or an uninfected control (not recorded which).

This clonotype was recorded a few times. The chain carries TRBV7-9 and TRBJ2-2; a possible D gene is TRBD2 (6 bases). V was cut by 1 base and J by 3 bases, with 9 bases left in between. CDR1 SEHNR and CDR2 FQNEAQ come from the germline V gene (reference sequence). The CDR3 loop spans 15 amino acids. The CDR3 DNA reads as TGTGCCAGCAGCTTAGGGACTACAGACACCGGGGAGCTGTTTTTT. Protein sequence: CASSLGTTDTGELFF. The full variable domain, its missing parts supplied by reference TRBV7-9 and TRBJ2-2, is DTGVSQNPRHKITKRGQNVTFRCDPISEHNRLYWYRQTLGQGPEFLTYFQNEAQLEKSRLLSDRFSAERPKGSFSTLEIQRTEQGDSAMYLCASSLGTTDTGELFFGEGSRLTVL.

The table lists this clonotype with many counts. This chain joins TRBV18 and TRBJ2-6; D not resolved. The CDR3 runs 16 residues. Looked up from germline, CDR1 is KGHSH and CDR2 is LQKENI. The V end was cut by 2 bases, the J end by 4 bases, with 12 bases between. The CDR3 DNA reads as TGTGCCAGCTCACCAAGTCCGGCCTCAGGGGCCAACGTCCTGACTTTC. This codes for CASSPSPASGANVLTF. Variable domain in full (rest from reference TRBV18 and TRBJ2-6): NAGVMQNPRHLVRRRGQEARLRCSPMKGHSHVYWYRQLPEEGLKFMVYLQKENIIDESGMPKERFSAEFPKEGPSILRIQQVVRGDSAAYFCASSPSPASGANVLTFGAGSRLTVL.

This clonotype occurred many times. V usage is TRBV11-2 and J usage is TRBJ1-1, with unresolved D. This CDR3 comprises 13 residues. Trimming cost V 4 bases and J 2 bases, with 8 bases left between them. The V gene's germline CDR1 is SGHAT and CDR2 FQNNGV. Here the CDR3 reads CASSSQFNTEAFF. Written as DNA, the CDR3 is TGTGCCAGCAGCTCCCAGTTCAACACTGAAGCTTTCTTT.

In this sample, this clonotype turned up many times. The chain links TRBV10-3 to TRBJ2-7, with 7 bases identical to TRBD1. The CDR3 consists of 17 residues. The V and J ends lost 5 bases and 0 bases, in that order; junction bases with no gene match: 13. Germline V gene sequence: CDR1 ENHRY, CDR2 SYGVKD. The CDR3 here is CAISPLIPGQSSYEQYF. CDR3 nucleotide sequence: TGTGCCATCAGTCCCCTCATCCCGGGACAGAGCTCCTACGAGCAGTACTTC.

There are many counts of this clonotype. The chain is built from TRBV7-8 and TRBJ1-1, with TRBD1 matching over 8 bases. The V and J ends lost 6 bases and 6 bases, in that order; junction bases with no gene match: 9. The CDR3 is made up of 14 amino acids. Germline assignment: CDR1 SGHVS and CDR2 FQNEAQ. CDR3 bases: TGTGCCAGCAGACGGACAGGGCTTGGTCCTGAAGCTTTCTTT. This codes for CASRRTGLGPEAFF.

This clonotype was recorded many times. V gene TRBV5-1 combines with J gene TRBJ1-1, with TRBD1 as a possible D gene (6 bases). Trimming stripped 1 base from V and 7 bases from J, with 14 bases between. Germline V gene data show CDR1 as SGHRS and CDR2 as YFSETQ. The CDR3 runs to 14 residues. As DNA, the CDR3 is TGCGCCAGCAGCTTGCAAGACAGGAGTGTTGAAGCTTTCTTT. Translating gives CASSLQDRSVEAFF.

This clonotype was observed at least ten times. This chain connects TRBV5-1 to TRBJ2-1; D is perhaps TRBD1 or TRBD2 (6 bases each). The CDR3 length is 15 residues. The V end lost 7 bases, the J end lost 0 bases, and 14 bases lay between the germline ends. Germline assignment: CDR1 SGHRS and CDR2 YFSETQ. The CDR3, as DNA: TGCGCCAGCTCAGGGGACTTGAGCTCCTACAATGAGCAGTTCTTC. Translating it yields CASSGDLSSYNEQFF.